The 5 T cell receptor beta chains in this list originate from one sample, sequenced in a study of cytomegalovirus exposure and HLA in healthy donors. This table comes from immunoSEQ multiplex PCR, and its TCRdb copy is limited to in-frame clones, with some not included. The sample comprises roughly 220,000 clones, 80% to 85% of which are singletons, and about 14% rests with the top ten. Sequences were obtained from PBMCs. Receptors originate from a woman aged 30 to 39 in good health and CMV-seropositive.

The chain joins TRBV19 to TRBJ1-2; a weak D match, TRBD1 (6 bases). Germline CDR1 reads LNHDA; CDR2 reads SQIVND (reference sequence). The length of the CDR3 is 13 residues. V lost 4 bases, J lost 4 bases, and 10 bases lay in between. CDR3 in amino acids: CASSSGQIYGYTF. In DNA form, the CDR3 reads TGTGCCAGTAGTAGCGGACAGATCTATGGCTACACCTTC.

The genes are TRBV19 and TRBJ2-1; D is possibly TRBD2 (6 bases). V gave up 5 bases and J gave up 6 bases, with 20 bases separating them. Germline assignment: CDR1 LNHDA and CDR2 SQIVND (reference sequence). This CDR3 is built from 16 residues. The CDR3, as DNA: TGTGCCAGTAGTCCCCCAGGGCGGGAACAGATCAATGAGCAGTTCTTC. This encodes CASSPPGREQINEQFF.

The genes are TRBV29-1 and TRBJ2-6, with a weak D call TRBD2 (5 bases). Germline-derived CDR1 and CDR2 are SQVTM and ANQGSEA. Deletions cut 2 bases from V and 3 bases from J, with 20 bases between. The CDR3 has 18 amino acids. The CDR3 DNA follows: TGCAGCGTTGAACCGCTTATTCGGGGATCAAATGGGGCCAACGTCCTGACTTTC. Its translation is CSVEPLIRGSNGANVLTF.

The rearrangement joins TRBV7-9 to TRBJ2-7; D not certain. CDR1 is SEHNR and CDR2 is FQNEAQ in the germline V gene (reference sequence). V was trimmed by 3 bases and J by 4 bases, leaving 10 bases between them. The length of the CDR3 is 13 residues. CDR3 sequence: CASSLFLGYEQYF. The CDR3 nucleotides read TGTGCCAGCAGCTTGTTTTTAGGATACGAGCAGTACTTC.

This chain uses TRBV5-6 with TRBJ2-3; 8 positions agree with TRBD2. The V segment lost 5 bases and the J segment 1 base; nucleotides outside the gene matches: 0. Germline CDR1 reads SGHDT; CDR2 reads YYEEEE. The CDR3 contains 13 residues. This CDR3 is CASRGLGTDTQYF. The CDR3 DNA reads TGTGCCAGCAGGGGACTAGGCACAGATACGCAGTATTTT.